These 28 T cell receptor beta chains came from one sample sequenced in a study of cytomegalovirus exposure and HLA in healthy donors. This PCR relied on a set of 60 Vbeta primers and 13 Jbeta primers. Profiled with immunoSEQ multiplex PCR; TCRdb holds only in-frame clones, not every one. In the table there are about 55,000 clones, over 65% of which are singletons. Sequencing was done on a sample of PBMCs. The receptors here all came from a man in his forties or fifties in good health and CMV-seropositive.

The chain employs TRBV27 and TRBJ1-1; 9 positions agree with TRBD1. With V trimmed by 5 bases and J by 4 bases, 8 bases remained unmatched. Per the germline V gene, CDR1 is MNHEY and CDR2 is SMNVEV (reference sequence). This CDR3 region has 15 residues. This chain's CDR3 is CASSLGTGRVTEAFF. As DNA, the CDR3 is TGTGCCAGCAGTCTAGGGACAGGGAGGGTCACTGAAGCTTTCTTT.

The gene calls are TRBV4-2 and TRBJ1-5; TRBD1 matches 7 bases. This CDR3 comprises 14 residues. Germline assignment: CDR1 LGHNA and CDR2 YNFKEQ. J was trimmed by 5 bases and V by 4 bases; bases with no gene match: 5. The CDR3 coding sequence is TGTGCCAGCAGCCTAGACAGGGAAGATCAGCCCCAGCATTTT. Translating it yields CASSLDREDQPQHF.

This chain joins TRBV6-1 and TRBJ1-1; 8 nucleotides match TRBD1. There are 16 residues in the CDR3. Trimming removed 2 bases from V and 4 bases from J; junction bases left unmatched: 9. CDR1 is MNHNS, CDR2 SASEGT, per germline. For the CDR3, the DNA is TGTGCCAGCAGTGAATTAACAGGGGGTCTAGGCACTGAAGCTTTCTTT. Its protein is CASSELTGGLGTEAFF.

A word on this clone: Relative to the germline gene, one junction end is altered; a read error may explain this. The rearrangement links TRBV7-3 to TRBJ2-5, with 9 bases lining up with TRBD2. CDR1 and CDR2 from the germline V gene are SGHTA and FQGTGA. This CDR3 comprises 17 residues. CDR3 sequence (DNA): TGTGCCAGCACCTTAGGGCGGGGGCTAGCGGGGAAAGAGACCCAGTACTTC. Its translation: CASTLGRGLAGKETQYF.

The table lists this clone with a few counts. This is likely an artifact of a read error, given a far larger clone one base away. This same CDR3 is encoded by further DNA sequences in the sample. The chain joins TRBV6-6 to TRBJ2-7; 13 positions match TRBD2. The J segment lost 3 bases and the V segment lost 6 bases, leaving 2 bases of the junction unmatched. Germline CDR1 is MNHNY and CDR2 is SVGAGI (reference sequence). The CDR3 length is 14 residues. This chain's CDR3 is CASRTSGGIYEQYF. The DNA of the CDR3 is TGTGCCAGCAGGACTAGCGGGGGGATCTACGAGCAGTACTTC.

V gene TRBV5-1 combines with J gene TRBJ1-1; 12 nucleotides agree with TRBD1. Trimming cost V 4 bases and J 2 bases; bases outside gene matches: 9. Germline V gene sequence: CDR1 SGHRS, CDR2 YFSETQ. This CDR3 is 17 amino acids long. DNA for the CDR3: TGCGCCAGCAGCCCGAATCCGGGACAGGGGGCTAACACTGAAGCTTTCTTT. Protein: CASSPNPGQGANTEAFF.

This chain links TRBV12-5 with TRBJ2-7; D perhaps matches TRBD1 (5 bases). This CDR3 contains 15 residues. The germline V gene encodes CDR1 LGHNT and CDR2 FRNRAP. The germline V and J ends were trimmed by 2 bases and 3 bases, with 14 bases remaining between them. The CDR3 sequence: CASGLRTGTFYEQYF. CDR3 bases: TGTGCTAGTGGTTTGCGTACAGGAACCTTCTACGAGCAGTACTTC.

This chain links TRBV6-9 with TRBJ2-5; the match to TRBD2 covers 8 bases. V was clipped by 8 bases and J by 8 bases; unmatched bases: 22. The germline V gene encodes CDR1 MNHGY and CDR2 SVAAGI. CDR3 length equals 17 residues. CDR3 sequence reads: CASVGPLIYGGADTQYF. The CDR3 bases are TGTGCCAGCGTCGGGCCTCTCATATACGGGGGGGCCGACACCCAGTACTTC.

V usage is TRBV6-5 and J usage is TRBJ1-1; TRBD1 might be the D (5 bases). Per germline, CDR1 MNHEY and CDR2 SVGAGI. CDR3 length equals 13 residues. Trimming took off 2 bases at V and 4 bases at J, with 8 bases between the two ends. The CDR3 nucleotides are TGTGCCAGCAGTTACGGAGGGGCCACTGAAGCTTTCTTT. It encodes CASSYGGATEAFF.

In its sample, this clone was seen a few times. The rearrangement links TRBV5-4 to TRBJ1-1; a possible D gene is TRBD1 (5 bases). The V gene lost 1 base and the J gene lost 4 bases, with 11 bases spanning the gap. Germline assignment: CDR1 SGHNT and CDR2 YYREEE (reference sequence). The CDR3 loop spans 14 amino acids. The CDR3 spells CASSLYGRGTEAFF. The CDR3 nucleotides read TGTGCCAGCAGCTTGTATGGTAGGGGCACTGAAGCTTTCTTT.

The rearrangement joins TRBV30 to TRBJ1-1; D gene ambiguous. CDR3 length: 15 amino acids. Germline V CDR1 and CDR2: GTSNPN, SVGIG (reference sequence). Trimming pared 0 bases from V and 11 bases from J, leaving 22 bases between. CDR3 residues: CAWSVPVEAIRRAFF. CDR3 DNA sequence: TGTGCCTGGAGTGTTCCCGTGGAAGCTATCCGGAGGGCTTTCTTT.

V and J are TRBV4-3 and TRBJ1-1, with D tentatively TRBD1 (5 bases). V lost 1 base and J 0 bases, leaving 9 bases between the germline ends. Looked up from germline, CDR1 is LGHNA and CDR2 is YSLEER. The CDR3 sequence is 15 residues long. CDR3 coding DNA: TGCGCCAGCAGCCAAGTAGACAGCATGAACACTGAAGCTTTCTTT. Protein product: CASSQVDSMNTEAFF.

The V and J genes are TRBV6-1 and TRBJ2-3, with TRBD1 matching over 7 bases. With V trimmed by 0 bases and J by 4 bases, 4 bases remained unmatched. This CDR3 comprises 15 residues. The germline V gene has CDR1 MNHNS and CDR2 SASEGT. CDR3 in DNA: TGTGCCAGCAGTGAAGCAGGGGGCCTGGCAGATACGCAGTATTTT. This encodes CASSEAGGLADTQYF.

The J gene is TRBJ1-6, the V gene TRBV7-9; 7 nucleotides match TRBD1. The junction had 8 bases not matched to a gene; V was cut back by 8 bases and J by 7 bases. The length of the CDR3 is 14 residues. Germline loops: CDR1 SEHNR, CDR2 FQNEAQ (reference sequence). CDR3 nucleotide sequence: TGTGCCAGCGTCTACTACAGGGGAAATTCACCCCTCCACTTT. Encoded protein: CASVYYRGNSPLHF.

CDR3 in amino acids: CASSYSRTGGNGYTF. DNA for the CDR3: TGTGCCAGCAGTTACTCGAGGACAGGGGGCAATGGCTACACCTTC. The J gene is TRBJ1-2, the V gene TRBV6-5, with TRBD1 matching over 11 bases. CDR3 length: 15 amino acids. Per the germline V gene, CDR1 is MNHEY and CDR2 is SVGAGI. V shed 0 bases and J 6 bases; nucleotides not matched to a gene: 3.

The gene calls are TRBV6-5 and TRBJ1-5; D gene unclear. Per germline, CDR1 MNHEY and CDR2 SVGAGI. This CDR3 contains 14 residues. V gave up 6 bases and J gave up 4 bases, with 13 bases separating them. Here the CDR3 reads CASRNGAMNQPQHF. For the CDR3, the DNA is TGTGCCAGCAGGAACGGTGCGATGAATCAGCCCCAGCATTTT.

The chain joins TRBV7-8 to TRBJ2-7; a weak D match, TRBD2 (5 bases). Germline CDR1 SGHVS, CDR2 FQNEAQ. The CDR3 has 14 amino acids. The ends were cut back, 1 base at V and 0 bases at J, with 7 bases in the middle. The CDR3 here is CASSLGRASYEQYF. The DNA for the CDR3 is TGTGCCAGCAGCTTAGGGCGGGCCTCCTACGAGCAGTACTTC.

This clone showed up just once. The chain has TRBV6-5 and TRBJ1-1; D remains unclear. Germline CDR1 reads MNHEY; CDR2 reads SVGAGI. There are 13 residues in the CDR3. Trimming removed 9 bases at V and 0 bases at J, with 11 bases between. In nucleotides, the CDR3 is TGTGCCAGTGGCCCTCTCCTGAACACTGAAGCTTTCTTT. This translates into CASGPLLNTEAFF.

This clone showed up just a few times. The chain couples TRBV10-3 to TRBJ2-2, with D tentatively TRBD2 (6 bases). Germline V gene lookup returns CDR1 ENHRY and CDR2 SYGVKD. V lost 4 bases, J lost 6 bases, and 15 bases lay in between. CDR3 length: 15 amino acids. The CDR3 spells CAISGPGSPAGELFF. DNA of the CDR3: TGTGCCATCAGTGGGCCCGGGAGTCCGGCCGGGGAGCTGTTTTTT.

This clone was detected a few times. The V gene is TRBV9, the J gene TRBJ1-4; D gene ambiguous. V shed 0 bases and J shed 2 bases, with 11 bases lying between them. CDR1 is SGDLS, CDR2 YYNGEE, per germline. This CDR3 is 16 amino acids long. The CDR3 DNA is TGTGCCAGCAGCGTAGAAGGTGCGGGTACTAATGAAAAACTGTTTTTT. The encoded protein is CASSVEGAGTNEKLFF.

This clone was recorded a few times. The V and J genes are TRBV6-5 and TRBJ1-6, with D hard to call. Germline CDR1 MNHEY, CDR2 SVGAGI. The CDR3 is made up of 13 amino acids. V lost 5 bases to trimming and J lost 6 bases, with 8 bases between them. In DNA form, the CDR3 reads TGTGCCAGCAGTGAAGCCGTTAATTCACCCCTCCACTTT. Translation: CASSEAVNSPLHF.

This clone was recorded a few times. The chain combines TRBV6-5 with TRBJ1-1; tentatively, D is TRBD1 (5 bases). The CDR3 runs to 14 residues. Between the trimmed V and J ends, which lost 8 bases and 0 bases, there was a span of 13 bases. CDR1 MNHEY and CDR2 SVGAGI come from the germline V gene. In DNA form, the CDR3 reads TGTGCCAGCTGGGCGCGACAGTTGAACACTGAAGCTTTCTTT. This encodes CASWARQLNTEAFF.

This CDR3 reads CASSRTENTGELFF. Here the CDR3 DNA reads TGTGCCAGCAGCCGGACAGAGAACACCGGGGAGCTGTTTTTT. The rearrangement uses TRBV11-3 and TRBJ2-2, with a possible D match to TRBD1 (6 bases). This CDR3 comprises 14 residues. The V gene's germline CDR1 is SGHNT and CDR2 YENEEA. The V and J ends lost 5 bases and 1 base respectively, with 8 bases between them.

This rearrangement joins TRBV5-1 to TRBJ2-7, with 7 bases fitting TRBD2. The CDR3 has 14 residues. Trimming took 0 bases from V and 5 from J; bases not matched to a gene: 5. From germline, CDR1 is SGHRS and CDR2 YFSETQ. In DNA form, the CDR3 reads TGCGCCAGCAGCTTGGGGGAGGGGAGAAACGAGCAGTACTTC. Translating it yields CASSLGEGRNEQYF.

This chain joins TRBV5-1 and TRBJ1-2, with TRBD1 identical over 8 bases. V was pared by 0 bases and J by 6 bases, with 7 bases of the junction left unmatched. The CDR3 spans 15 residues. Germline CDR1 and CDR2: SGHRS and YFSETQ. CDR3 nucleotide sequence: TGCGCCAGCAGCTTGGCCATTGGCAGGGGGCATGGCTACACCTTC. Its translation is CASSLAIGRGHGYTF. The full variable domain, in which reference TRBV5-1 and TRBJ1-2 provide the parts outside the CDR3, is KAGVTQTPRYLIKTRGQQVTLSCSPISGHRSVSWYQQTPGQGLQFLFEYFSETQRNKGNFPGRFSGRQFSNSRSEMNVSTLELGDSALYLCASSLAIGRGHGYTFGSGTRLTVV.

The chain recombines TRBV19 with TRBJ1-6; tentatively, D is TRBD1 (5 bases). Between the trimmed V and J ends, which lost 6 bases and 9 bases, there was a span of 18 bases. Per the germline V gene, CDR1 is LNHDA and CDR2 is SQIVND (reference sequence). The CDR3 extends over 15 amino acids. The CDR3 is CASSLIRGLSSPLHF. The CDR3 nucleotides are TGTGCCAGTAGCCTTATCCGGGGACTAAGTTCACCCCTCCACTTT. Full variable domain (outside the CDR3, taken from reference TRBV19 and TRBJ1-6): DGGITQSPKYLFRKEGQNVTLSCEQNLNHDAMYWYRQDPGQGLRLIYYSQIVNDFQKGDIAEGYSVSREKKESFPLTVTSAQKNPTAFYLCASSLIRGLSSPLHFGNGTRLTVT.

The chain recombines TRBV10-1 with TRBJ2-7, with a weak D call TRBD2 (5 bases). The germline CDR1 and CDR2 sequences are WNHNN and SYGVQD (reference sequence). V was cut by 10 bases and J by 6 bases, with 19 bases left in between. The CDR3 spans 13 residues. CDR3 sequence (DNA): TGCGCCACCAGGCCCGGAGGTGTCCTCGAGCAGTACTTC. This gives the protein CATRPGGVLEQYF.

Turning to this clone: Relative to the germline gene, one junction end is altered; a read error may explain this. This chain joins TRBV5-1 and TRBJ2-2; 9 bases are a match to TRBD1. There are 15 residues in the CDR3. Germline V gene sequence: CDR1 SGHRS, CDR2 YFSETQ. Here the CDR3 DNA reads TGCGCCAGCAGCTATGGACAGGGGTCCACCGGGGAGCCGTTTTTT. Encoded protein: CASSYGQGSTGEPFF.